The 26 T cell receptor beta chains given below trace back to one sample, sequenced in a study of blood T cell repertoires in COVID-19. Clones were sequenced by immunoSEQ multiplex PCR, and TCRdb holds only the in-frame ones, with some missing. Among over 35,000 clones, roughly nine tenths were seen once, and the ten largest hold under 9.5%. Sequencing input: peripheral blood. The receptors were gathered from a man between 45 and 60 years old with active COVID-19.

A word on this clone: This CDR3 is also generated by other DNA sequences in the sample. The rearrangement joins TRBV19 to TRBJ1-5, with D hard to call. The CDR3 extends over 13 amino acids. V lost 0 bases, J lost 5 bases, and 5 bases lay in between. Germline-derived CDR1 and CDR2 are LNHDA and SQIVND (reference sequence). The chain's CDR3 is CASSIDRDQPQHF. In nucleotides, the CDR3 is TGTGCCAGTAGTATAGATCGGGATCAGCCCCAGCATTTT.

The rearrangement uses TRBV5-1 and TRBJ1-4; TRBD1 aligns across 10 bases. Germline V CDR1 and CDR2: SGHRS, YFSETQ. The CDR3 consists of 16 residues. The V gene end was trimmed by 4 bases and the J gene end by 8 bases; junction bases not matched to a gene: 11. The CDR3 coding sequence is TGCGCCAGCAGCAACCCGACAGGGGGCGCGAAGGAAAAACTGTTTTTT. This translates into CASSNPTGGAKEKLFF.

This sequence joins TRBV5-1 and TRBJ1-6, with TRBD1 identical over 9 bases. The CDR3 is made up of 15 amino acids. The J segment lost 8 bases and the V segment lost 4 bases, leaving 7 bases of the junction unmatched. The germline gives CDR1 SGHRS, CDR2 YFSETQ. The CDR3 here is CASSHSGQGDSPLHF. CDR3 nucleotides: TGCGCCAGCAGCCACTCGGGACAGGGAGATTCACCCCTCCACTTT.

This chain uses TRBV19 with TRBJ1-5, with 7 bases lining up with TRBD1. This CDR3 contains 15 residues. CDR1 is LNHDA and CDR2 is SQIVND in the germline V gene (reference sequence). J lost 0 bases, V lost 7 bases, and 6 bases had no gene match. In DNA, the CDR3 is TGTGCCAGTACCGAAGGGACAGATAGCAATCAGCCCCAGCATTTT. Protein sequence: CASTEGTDSNQPQHF. Complete variable domain (other parts from reference TRBV19 and TRBJ1-5): DGGITQSPKYLFRKEGQNVTLSCEQNLNHDAMYWYRQDPGQGLRLIYYSQIVNDFQKGDIAEGYSVSREKKESFPLTVTSAQKNPTAFYLCASTEGTDSNQPQHFGDGTRLSIL.

V gene TRBV28 combines with J gene TRBJ2-7; possibly TRBD2 for D (6 bases). This CDR3 region has 16 residues. Germline V gene sequence: CDR1 MDHEN, CDR2 SYDVKM. With 5 bases removed from V and 4 bases from J, the gap between germline ends came to 21 bases. Here the CDR3 reads CASSRGSTGRAYEQYF. Here the CDR3 DNA reads TGTGCCAGCAGTAGGGGAAGTACCGGGAGAGCGTACGAGCAGTACTTC.

This rearrangement joins TRBV12-3 or TRBV12-4 to TRBJ2-5; D is perhaps TRBD1 (6 bases). Trimming pared 5 bases from V and 7 bases from J, leaving 14 bases between. This CDR3 spans 13 amino acids. The CDR3 DNA sequence: TGTGCCAGCAGTCCCCAGGGGCTCCGGACCCAGTACTTC. Translating it yields CASSPQGLRTQYF.

The chain links TRBV6-5 to TRBJ1-5; 8 nucleotides agree with TRBD1. Germline V gene lookup returns CDR1 MNHEY and CDR2 SVGAGI. Trimming removed 7 bases from V and 6 bases from J; junction bases left unmatched: 11. The CDR3 length is 15 residues. The CDR3 nucleotides are TGTGCCAGCACTCTAGGACAGGGAGGGTTTCAGCCCCAGCATTTT. Amino acids: CASTLGQGGFQPQHF.

The chain has TRBV2 and TRBJ1-1; D might be TRBD1 (5 bases). The CDR3 sequence is 12 residues long. Germline V gene data show CDR1 as SNHLY and CDR2 as FYNNEI. Trimming pared 8 bases from V and 1 base from J, leaving 8 bases between. The CDR3: CASLRENTEAFF. Written as DNA, the CDR3 is TGTGCCAGCCTCAGGGAGAACACTGAAGCTTTCTTT.

This chain connects TRBV28 to TRBJ2-5; 7 bases map to TRBD2. V trimming: 3 bases; J trimming: 7 bases; junction bases outside the gene matches: 8. Germline V CDR1 and CDR2: MDHEN, SYDVKM. CDR3 length: 14 amino acids. CDR3 residues: CASSFGGSSGTQYF. Here the CDR3 DNA reads TGTGCCAGCAGTTTCGGCGGGAGCTCGGGGACCCAGTACTTC.

The V call is TRBV2, the J call TRBJ2-3; unclear D gene. V was cut by 4 bases and J by 3 bases, with 20 bases left in between. Per germline, CDR1 SNHLY and CDR2 FYNNEI. This CDR3 contains 17 residues. The CDR3 spells CASSGVGSSILTDTQYF. The CDR3 nucleotides are TGTGCCAGCAGTGGAGTGGGCAGCTCAATCTTGACAGATACGCAGTATTTT.

The chain employs TRBV24-1 and TRBJ2-3, with 9 bases aligning to TRBD1. This CDR3 region has 15 residues. V was pared by 6 bases and J by 3 bases, with 6 bases of the junction left unmatched. Germline V gene lookup returns CDR1 KGHDR and CDR2 SFDVKD. CDR3 loop: CATSWGQGMTDTQYF. CDR3 DNA: TGTGCCACCAGTTGGGGACAGGGAATGACAGATACGCAGTATTTT.

The gene calls are TRBV27 and TRBJ2-7; 8 bases fit TRBD2. CDR1 is MNHEY and CDR2 is SMNVEV in the germline V gene (reference sequence). V trimming: 6 bases; J trimming: 3 bases; junction bases outside the gene matches: 7. CDR3 length: 14 residues. The CDR3 region is CASRRVAGSYEQYF. For the CDR3, the DNA is TGTGCCAGCAGACGCGTAGCGGGGAGCTACGAGCAGTACTTC.

CDR3 coding DNA: TGTGCCAGCCCTAAGGGGGAACCACTGGAGCAGTACTTC. Translating it yields CASPKGEPLEQYF. This chain joins TRBV27 and TRBJ2-7; D perhaps matches TRBD1 (6 bases). CDR3 length: 13 residues. The germline V and J ends were trimmed by 8 bases and 7 bases, with 18 bases remaining between them. CDR1 is MNHEY, CDR2 SMNVEV, per germline (reference sequence).

V gene TRBV5-4 combines with J gene TRBJ2-7, with D unclear. This CDR3 has 13 residues. V lost 0 bases to trimming and J lost 2 bases, with 6 bases between them. Per the germline V gene, CDR1 is SGHNT and CDR2 is YYREEE (reference sequence). The CDR3 coding sequence is TGTGCCAGCAGCTTGGATGGAGCCTACGAGCAGTACTTC. It specifies CASSLDGAYEQYF.

The rearrangement links TRBV27 to TRBJ2-1; D perhaps matches TRBD2 (6 bases). The germline CDR1 and CDR2 sequences are MNHEY and SMNVEV (reference sequence). The V and J ends lost 5 bases and 0 bases respectively, with 11 bases between them. The CDR3 contains 15 residues. CDR3 nucleotide sequence: TGTGCCAGCAGTCTCGGAGGGGTCTCCTACAATGAGCAGTTCTTC. Translation gives CASSLGGVSYNEQFF.

The chain couples TRBV18 to TRBJ2-2, with TRBD2 matching over 11 bases. The CDR3 sequence is 18 residues long. V gave up 4 bases and J gave up 5 bases; unmatched junction bases: 12. From germline, CDR1 is KGHSH and CDR2 LQKENI. This CDR3 is CASSLGTSGIGRTGELFF. The CDR3 DNA reads as TGTGCCAGCTCACTCGGGACTAGCGGAATCGGACGGACCGGGGAGCTGTTTTTT.

This clone is a singleton in its sample. The chain employs TRBV18 and TRBJ2-4, with 7 nucleotides matching TRBD1. With V trimmed by 3 bases and J by 7 bases, 9 bases remained unmatched. The CDR3 runs to 15 residues. Germline CDR1 KGHSH, CDR2 LQKENI. DNA for the CDR3: TGTGCCAGCTCACCCGGCACGGGACAGTGGAACATTCAGTACTTC. Protein sequence: CASSPGTGQWNIQYF.

In its sample, this clone was seen once. The genes are TRBV9 and TRBJ1-1; D is possibly TRBD1 (5 bases). This CDR3 is built from 14 residues. V was clipped by 3 bases and J by 3 bases, with 12 bases between them. Germline CDR1 is SGDLS and CDR2 is YYNGEE. CDR3 protein: CASSGGTRDTEAFF. As DNA, the CDR3 is TGTGCCAGCAGCGGCGGAACCAGGGACACTGAAGCTTTCTTT.

V usage is TRBV7-9 and J usage is TRBJ2-5; 7 bases are shared with TRBD1. The V gene end was trimmed by 4 bases and the J gene end by 5 bases; junction bases not matched to a gene: 4. From germline, CDR1 is SEHNR and CDR2 FQNEAQ (reference sequence). The CDR3 consists of 13 residues. CDR3 in DNA: TGTGCCAGCAGCTCAGACAGGGTGGAGACCCAGTACTTC. Its translation: CASSSDRVETQYF.

The table lists this clone with a few counts. The chain combines TRBV6-6 with TRBJ1-5; 7 bases are a match to TRBD1. The trim removed 5 bases at V and 7 bases at J, leaving 8 bases unmatched. Looked up from germline, CDR1 is MNHNY and CDR2 is SVGAGI (reference sequence). This CDR3 has 14 residues. CDR3 amino acids: CASSPGTVGQPQHF. CDR3 nucleotides: TGTGCCAGCAGTCCGGGGACAGTGGGGCAGCCCCAGCATTTT.

The chain is built from TRBV4-1 and TRBJ1-5, with D possibly being TRBD1 (6 bases). This CDR3 is built from 16 residues. Germline CDR1 is MGHRA and CDR2 is YSYEKL. V gave up 1 base and J gave up 6 bases, with 16 bases separating them. CDR3 protein: CASSQAGGAFGQPQHF. CDR3 DNA: TGCGCCAGCAGCCAAGCTGGGGGGGCGTTCGGTCAGCCCCAGCATTTT.

This rearrangement joins TRBV27 to TRBJ1-1; no clear D. Trimming stripped 2 bases from V and 8 bases from J, with 9 bases between. The CDR3 length is 12 residues. Germline loops: CDR1 MNHEY, CDR2 SMNVEV (reference sequence). In DNA, the CDR3 is TGTGCCAGCAGTTTAGTGAGAGGGGAAGCTTTCTTT. Translated: CASSLVRGEAFF.

This clone showed up just a few times. The genes are TRBV7-9 and TRBJ2-1, with TRBD1 as a possible D gene (6 bases). Trimming took off 2 bases at V and 9 bases at J, with 14 bases between the two ends. The CDR3 extends over 14 amino acids. Germline CDR1 reads SEHNR; CDR2 reads FQNEAQ (reference sequence). The CDR3 region is CASSLTAPGAEQFF. CDR3 sequence (DNA): TGTGCCAGCAGCTTAACGGCTCCAGGGGCTGAGCAGTTCTTC.

The rearrangement uses TRBV10-2 and TRBJ2-7, with D possibly being TRBD1 (6 bases). V shed 4 bases and J shed 3 bases, with 10 bases lying between them. The CDR3 loop spans 13 amino acids. Per the germline V gene, CDR1 is WSHSY and CDR2 is SAAADI. The CDR3 is CASSGTVNYEQYF. DNA of the CDR3: TGCGCCAGCAGTGGGACAGTAAACTACGAGCAGTACTTC.

V gene TRBV5-1 combines with J gene TRBJ2-7; 10 bases align to TRBD2. V shed 3 bases, J shed 4 bases, and the junction held 7 bases outside the gene matches. Germline V gene lookup returns CDR1 SGHRS and CDR2 YFSETQ. This CDR3 spans 15 amino acids. CDR3 DNA: TGCGCCAGCAGCTCCGTTCTAGCGGGAGAGTACGAGCAGTACTTC. It specifies CASSSVLAGEYEQYF.

The chain has TRBV28 and TRBJ2-7, with TRBD1 matching over 7 bases. CDR1 is MDHEN, CDR2 SYDVKM, per germline. J gave up 2 bases and V 7 bases, and 2 bases lay outside the gene matches. The CDR3 is made up of 12 amino acids. This CDR3 is CASTGQPYEQYF. Written as DNA, the CDR3 is TGTGCCAGCACGGGACAGCCCTACGAGCAGTACTTC.